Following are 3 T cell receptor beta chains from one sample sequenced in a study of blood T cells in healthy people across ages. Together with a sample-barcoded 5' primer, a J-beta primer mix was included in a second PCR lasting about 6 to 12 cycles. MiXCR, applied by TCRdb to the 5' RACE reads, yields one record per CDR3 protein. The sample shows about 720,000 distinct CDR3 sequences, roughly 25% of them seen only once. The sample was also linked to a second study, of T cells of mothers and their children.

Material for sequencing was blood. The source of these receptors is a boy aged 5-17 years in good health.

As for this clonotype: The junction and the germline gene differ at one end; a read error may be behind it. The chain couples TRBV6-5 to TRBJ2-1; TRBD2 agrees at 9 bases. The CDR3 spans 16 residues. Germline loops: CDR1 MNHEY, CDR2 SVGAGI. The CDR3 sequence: CASSNAAGGAYSEQFF. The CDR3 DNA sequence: TGTGCCAGCAGCAACGCGGCGGGAGGGGCTTACAGTGAGCAGTTCTTC.

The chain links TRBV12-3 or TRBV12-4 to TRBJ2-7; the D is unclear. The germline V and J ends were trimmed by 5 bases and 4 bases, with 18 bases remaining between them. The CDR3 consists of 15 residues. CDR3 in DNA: TGTGCCAGCAGTCCAACCCTGACACGACCTTACGAGCAGTACTTC. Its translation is CASSPTLTRPYEQYF.

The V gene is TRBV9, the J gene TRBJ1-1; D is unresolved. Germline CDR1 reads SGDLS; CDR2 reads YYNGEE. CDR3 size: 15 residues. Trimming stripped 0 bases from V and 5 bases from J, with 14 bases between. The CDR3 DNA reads TGTGCCAGCAGCGTAGCTCCGGGAATAGCAACTGAAGCTTTCTTT. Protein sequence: CASSVAPGIATEAFF.